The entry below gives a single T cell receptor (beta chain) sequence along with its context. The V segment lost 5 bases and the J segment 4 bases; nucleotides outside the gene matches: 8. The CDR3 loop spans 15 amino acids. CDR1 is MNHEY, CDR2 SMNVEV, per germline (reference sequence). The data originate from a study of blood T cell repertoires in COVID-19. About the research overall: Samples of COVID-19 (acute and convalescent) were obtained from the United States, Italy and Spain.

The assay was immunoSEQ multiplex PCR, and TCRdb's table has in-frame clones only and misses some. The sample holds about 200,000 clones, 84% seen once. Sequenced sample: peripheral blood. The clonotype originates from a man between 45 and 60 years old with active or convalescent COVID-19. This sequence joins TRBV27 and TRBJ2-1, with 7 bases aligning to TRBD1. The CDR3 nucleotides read TGTGCCAGCAGTACTTCTCTACAGGGGTACAATGAGCAGTTCTTC. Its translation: CASSTSLQGYNEQFF.